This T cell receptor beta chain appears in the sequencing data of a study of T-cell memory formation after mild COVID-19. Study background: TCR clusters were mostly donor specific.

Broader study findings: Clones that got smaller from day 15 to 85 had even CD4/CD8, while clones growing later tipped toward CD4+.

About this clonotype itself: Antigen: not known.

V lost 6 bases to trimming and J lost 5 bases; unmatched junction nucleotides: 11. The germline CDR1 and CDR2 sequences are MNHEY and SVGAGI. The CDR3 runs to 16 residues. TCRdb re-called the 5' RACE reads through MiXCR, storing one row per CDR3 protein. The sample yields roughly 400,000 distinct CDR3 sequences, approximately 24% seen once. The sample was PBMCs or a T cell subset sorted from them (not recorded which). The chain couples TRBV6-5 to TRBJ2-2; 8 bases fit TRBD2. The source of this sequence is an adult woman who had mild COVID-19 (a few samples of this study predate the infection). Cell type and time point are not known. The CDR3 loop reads CASRIGGGGKTGELFF. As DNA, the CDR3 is TGTGCCAGCAGAATCGGGGGGGGAGGAAAAACCGGGGAGCTGTTTTTT.